This T cell receptor (beta chain) is drawn from a study of cytomegalovirus exposure and HLA in healthy donors. Study context: As an earlier analysis found, some 170 million T cells yielded 117 million unique TCR beta sequences.

About this clone: Its antigen is not known.

This PCR relied on a set of 60 Vbeta primers and 13 Jbeta primers. Here immunoSEQ multiplex PCR was the method, and the copy in TCRdb shows in-frame clones only, minus some. The sample carries approximately 180,000 clones, roughly 13% recorded once. Study-wide results and limits: Later findings reportedly placed an Asian-associated ancestry cluster below the roughly 660-donor mean for N-insertions. As a later analysis showed, a missense DCLRE1C variant was linked to trimming of TCR beta V- and J-genes. The likely origin of a cluster of highly shared sequence variants was a sequencing artifact.

J gave up 7 bases and V 2 bases, and 13 bases lay outside the gene matches. Per germline, CDR1 LGHNT and CDR2 FRNRAP. The length of the CDR3 is 17 residues. The chain combines TRBV12-5 with TRBJ1-4; 7 bases fit TRBD1. This receptor was identified in a man in his forties or fifties in good health and CMV-seropositive. Sequencing input: PBMCs. The CDR3 spells CASGLPAERGHGEKLFF. The CDR3 DNA sequence: TGTGCTAGTGGTTTGCCTGCCGAGAGGGGGCATGGTGAAAAACTGTTTTTT.